This T cell receptor beta chain was profiled in a study of T-cell memory formation after mild COVID-19. As for this clonotype: Antigen: not known.

Study conclusions and caveats: Whereas later expanders leaned CD4+, clones contracting day 15 to 85 showed a balanced CD4/CD8 makeup.

There are 13 residues in the CDR3. V lost 5 bases, J lost 14 bases, and 11 bases stayed unmatched. The germline CDR1 and CDR2 sequences are SEHNR and FQNEAQ (reference sequence). In TCRdb, the 5' RACE reads were re-called with MiXCR into one record per CDR3 protein. The sample lists around 320,000 distinct CDR3 sequences; roughly 19% were seen once. This sequence was found in a man younger than 35 who had mild COVID-19 (a few samples of this study predate the infection). Cell type and time point are not known. Material for sequencing was PBMCs or a T cell subset sorted from them (not recorded which). This chain links TRBV7-9 with TRBJ1-2; TRBD1 matches at 10 bases. The CDR3 nucleotides are TGTGCCAGCAGCGGGGGACAGGGGCCCTATGTAACCTTC. Amino acid sequence: CASSGGQGPYVTF.